This is a list of T cell receptor beta chains from one sample in a study of T cell responses to AZD1222 COVID-19 vaccine. Repertoires were generated with immunoSEQ multiplex PCR, while TCRdb's copy carries only in-frame clones and drops some. Of over 120,000 clones in the sample, 92% were seen once. The sample was peripheral blood, taken on day 0 of AZD1222 vaccination. These receptor sequences come from an adult in good health. CDR3s include the opening cysteine and the closing phenylalanine or tryptophan. D genes are given only for firm matches. Clone size is shown for a subset of rows, as once, few, many or a class of expanded clone.

CDR3 length	V gene	clone size	D gene	J gene	CDR3 DNA	CDR3 protein
13	TRBV7-2	.	.	TRBJ1-1	TGTGCCAGCAGCTCGGATGTCCTCGGGGAAGCTTTCTTT	CASSSDVLGEAFF
15	TRBV7-9	.	TRBD2	TRBJ2-5	TGTGCCAGCAGCTATAGCGGGGGACTCCAAGAGACCCAGTACTTC	CASSYSGGLQETQYF
15	TRBV9	.	TRBD1	TRBJ1-2	TGTGCCAGCAGCGGACCACCGGGACAGGGGAGTATCTACACCTTC	CASSGPPGQGSIYTF
15	TRBV5-1	once	TRBD2	TRBJ2-2	TGCGCCAGCATAGGCGGGGGTGGTGAGACCGGGGAGCTGTTTTTT	CASIGGGGETGELFF
13	TRBV5-1	.	.	TRBJ2-5	TGCGCCAGCAGCTCCGCAGGCGGGGAGACCCAGTACTTC	CASSSAGGETQYF
14	TRBV7-9	once	TRBD1	TRBJ2-7	TGTGCCAGCGTCCGGGACAGGAGCTCCTACGAGCAGTACTTC	CASVRDRSSYEQYF
10	TRBV6-4	.	.	TRBJ2-2	TGTGCCAGCATAACCGGGGAGCTGTTTTTT	CASITGELFF
15	TRBV25-1	.	.	TRBJ1-2	TGTGCCAGCAGTTCGTCCAGGACCGTTAACTATGGCTACACCTTC	CASSSSRTVNYGYTF
16	TRBV6-4	.	TRBD1	TRBJ2-1	TGTGCCAGCAGTCCAACCCTTGGGACAGGGTACAATGAGCAGTTCTTC	CASSPTLGTGYNEQFF
15	TRBV10-1	.	.	TRBJ2-7	TGCGCCAGCAGTGGATATACGGGGGCTGACTACGAGCAGTACTTC	CASSGYTGADYEQYF
15	TRBV7-2	.	.	TRBJ1-2	TGTGCCAGCAGCCCTTACCAGCCCCTTAACTATGGCTACACCTTC	CASSPYQPLNYGYTF
15	TRBV7-9	.	TRBD1	TRBJ1-1	TGTGCCAGCAGCAAGTTGGGACAGGGGTACACTGAAGCTTTCTTT	CASSKLGQGYTEAFF
16	TRBV10-3	once	TRBD2	TRBJ2-3	TGTGCCATCAGTGGAGTCGTAGCGGGGCGCACAGATACGCAGTATTTT	CAISGVVAGRTDTQYF
13	TRBV10-1	.	TRBD1	TRBJ2-7	TGCGCCAGCAGTAAGGGACAGAATTACGAGCAGTACTTC	CASSKGQNYEQYF
15	TRBV7-9	.	.	TRBJ1-1	TGTGCCAGCAGCTTAATGAGGGATTGGAGCCCTGAAGCTTTCTTT	CASSLMRDWSPEAFF
14	TRBV10-1	.	TRBD1	TRBJ2-1	TGCGCCAGCAGCACCGGGACAGGGAGGACGGAGCAGTTCTTC	CASSTGTGRTEQFF
17	TRBV28	few	.	TRBJ2-5	TGTGCCAGCAGTTTGGGAGGTGCAGGGGTGTACCAAGAGACCCAGTACTTC	CASSLGGAGVYQETQYF
11	TRBV29-1	once	.	TRBJ1-1	TGCAGCGTTTCCAGGGGAGGGGAAGCTTTCTTT	CSVSRGGEAFF
15	TRBV5-1	.	TRBD2	TRBJ2-5	TGCGCCAGCAGCTTGGCCGCGGGGGGGCCTGAGACCCAGTACTTC	CASSLAAGGPETQYF
17	TRBV30	.	.	TRBJ1-5	TGTGCCTGGAGTGTACGGGGCAGGGGAAATAGCAATCAGCCCCAGCATTTT	CAWSVRGRGNSNQPQHF
14	TRBV3-1/TRBV3-2	.	.	TRBJ1-1	TGTGCCAGCAGCGCCCAGGGGTTGAACACTGAAGCTTTCTTT	CASSAQGLNTEAFF
13	TRBV16	once	.	TRBJ2-7	TGTGCCAGCAGCCCTATACGCTGGGACGAGCAGTACTTC	CASSPIRWDEQYF
16	TRBV25-1	.	.	TRBJ1-3	TGTGCCAGCAGCCTCCTGGGAGGTTACTCTGGAAACACCATATATTTT	CASSLLGGYSGNTIYF
15	TRBV5-1	.	TRBD2	TRBJ2-5	TGCGCCAGCAGCCCTGGGGGGGGAAGCCAAGAGACCCAGTACTTC	CASSPGGGSQETQYF
15	TRBV15	.	TRBD2	TRBJ2-2	TGTGCCACCTGGACTAGCGGGATATCAACCGGGGAGCTGTTTTTT	CATWTSGISTGELFF
18	TRBV4-2	.	TRBD2	TRBJ2-5	TGTGCCAGCAGCCTCATGGGGGGACTAGCAAACTCCCAAGAGACCCAGTACTTC	CASSLMGGLANSQETQYF
15	TRBV9	.	.	TRBJ1-3	TGTGCCAGCAGCGGGAGACTGATCTCTGGAAACACCATATATTTT	CASSGRLISGNTIYF
15	TRBV2	.	TRBD2	TRBJ2-7	TGTGCCAGCAGCGAATGGGGACTAGGTGGGAACGAGCAGTACTTC	CASSEWGLGGNEQYF
15	TRBV6-5	.	.	TRBJ2-1	TGTGCCAGCAGTTACTCGGCTAGCTCCTACAATGAGCAGTTCTTC	CASSYSASSYNEQFF
12	TRBV7-2	.	.	TRBJ1-5	TGTGCCAGCAGCCCGTCAAATCAGCCCCAGCATTTT	CASSPSNQPQHF
11	TRBV5-5	.	.	TRBJ2-1	TGTGCCAGCAGCTCTCAGGATGAGCAGTTCTTC	CASSSQDEQFF
13	TRBV5-1	.	.	TRBJ1-5	TGCGCCAGCAGTGTAGGGGGCAATCAGCCCCAGCATTTT	CASSVGGNQPQHF
15	TRBV4-3	.	.	TRBJ1-1	TGCGCCAGCAGCCAAGATCCACAGTGGAACACTGAAGCTTTCTTT	CASSQDPQWNTEAFF